The rows below give T cell receptor beta chains drawn from one sample of a study of blood T cells in healthy people across ages. In TCRdb, the 5' RACE reads were re-called with MiXCR into one record per CDR3 protein. The sample contains about 670,000 distinct CDR3 sequences, around 38% of which appear only once. Sequenced input: blood. These receptors all stem from a man older than 75 in good health. CDR3s leave out the opening cysteine and the closing phenylalanine or tryptophan. The D gene is left open where the match is weak.

J gene,D gene,V gene,CDR3 protein
TRBJ2-7,NA,TRBV15,ATSRDFFDEQY
TRBJ2-1,NA,TRBV14,ASSQGAGRYNEQF
TRBJ2-1,TRBD2,TRBV12-3/TRBV12-4,ASRGTSDYNEQF
TRBJ2-7,TRBD2,TRBV7-2,AGSRGGEGYEQY
TRBJ2-2,NA,TRBV20-1,SARDPLGENTGELF
TRBJ1-1,NA,TRBV30,AWGLGRGVPEAF
TRBJ2-7,NA,TRBV6-2/TRBV6-3,ASSLTKYEQY
TRBJ2-7,NA,TRBV5-1,ASSLSAASYEQY
TRBJ1-2,NA,TRBV7-2,ASSLGRQRGYT
TRBJ2-7,NA,TRBV28,ASTSSESYEQY